This T cell receptor (beta chain) emerged from a study of cytomegalovirus exposure and HLA in healthy donors. This PCR relied on a set of 60 Vbeta primers and 13 Jbeta primers. Libraries were prepared by immunoSEQ multiplex PCR; TCRdb keeps only in-frame clonotypes and omits some of them. The sample has approximately 70,000 clones, roughly 64% seen once. This CDR3 contains 13 residues. Per the germline V gene, CDR1 is MNHEY and CDR2 is SMNVEV (reference sequence). Trimming took 1 base from V and 10 from J, leaving 13 bases between them. Sequenced sample: PBMCs. This chain joins TRBV27 and TRBJ1-1; tentative D call: TRBD1 (5 bases). The source is a man aged 35-49 years in good health and CMV-seropositive. The CDR3 loop is CASSLFSGGVAFF. The CDR3 nucleotides are TGTGCCAGCAGTTTATTCAGCGGAGGGGTAGCTTTCTTT.